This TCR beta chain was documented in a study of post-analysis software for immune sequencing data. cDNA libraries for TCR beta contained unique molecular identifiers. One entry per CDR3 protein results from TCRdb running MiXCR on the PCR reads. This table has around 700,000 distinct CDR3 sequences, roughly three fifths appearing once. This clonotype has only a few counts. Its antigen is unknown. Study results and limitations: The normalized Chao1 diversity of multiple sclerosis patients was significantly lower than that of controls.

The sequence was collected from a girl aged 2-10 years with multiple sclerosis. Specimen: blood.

The CDR3 DNA reads TGCGCCAGCAGCTTGGGTGGACAGGGGTTGCCGATTACGCAGTATTTT. It encodes CASSLGGQGLPITQYF. The chain has TRBV5-1 and TRBJ2-3, with 9 bases matching TRBD1. This CDR3 contains 16 residues. Per germline, CDR1 SGHRS and CDR2 YFSETQ. With V trimmed by 0 bases and J by 8 bases, 10 bases remained unmatched.